This TCR beta chain was obtained from a study of technical replicates of blood from several donors. Sequencing used immunoSEQ multiplex PCR; TCRdb keeps in-frame clones, though not all of them. The repertoire holds 60,000 to 90,000 clones, with more than 90% as singletons. The CDR3 length is 15 residues. The genes are TRBV21-1 and TRBJ1-4; TRBD1, the table's D call, was not compared with the DNA. TRBV21-1 corresponds to a pseudogene. The TCR originated in a human donor in good health. Sequenced: T cells isolated from PBMCs. CDR3 sequence: CASSKWRQGIEKLFF. The CDR3 DNA follows: TGTGCCAGCAGCAAATGGAGACAGGGTATTGAGAAACTGTTTTTT.